This T cell receptor (beta chain) was sequenced in a study of cytotoxic CD8 clonotypes in ibrutinib-treated CLL. Overall study context: The subjects consisted of about eleven relapsed/refractory and roughly 14 treatment-naive individuals, with approximately 18 IGHV unmutated. Responses: approximately 25 partial, 2 complete; after median around 68 months, about 14 stayed remitted, about twelve progressed.

The assay was immunoSEQ multiplex PCR, and TCRdb's table has in-frame clones only and misses some. The sample includes about 63,000 clones, over 60% of them seen just once. Germline assignment: CDR1 SGHVT and CDR2 SQSDAQ. The J segment lost 9 bases and the V segment lost 5 bases, leaving 10 bases of the junction unmatched. This CDR3 contains 15 residues. V usage is TRBV7-4 and J usage is TRBJ2-4, with 10 bases aligning to TRBD2. This receptor was taken from a human donor with chronic lymphocytic leukemia. Sequenced here: PBMCs, sampled after 12 months of ibrutinib treatment. The CDR3 coding sequence is TGTGCCAGCAGCCTGGGACTAGCGCCTAGGAGCATTCAGTACTTC. Protein sequence: CASSLGLAPRSIQYF.